Each of the 3 T cell receptor beta chains below was sequenced from the same sample in a study of shared clonotypes between healthy human individuals. CD8 cells regarded as naive lacked CD45RO, were positively chosen for CCR7, and omitted terminally differentiated effector memory CD45RA+ cells. The assay was immunoSEQ multiplex PCR, and TCRdb's table has in-frame clones only and misses some. The table has more than 2 million clones, about 95% seen once. The source material was naive CD8+ T cells sorted from blood. These receptors were obtained from a man aged 18 to 30 in good health.

In its sample, this clone was seen once. The V call is TRBV7-8, the J call TRBJ2-5, with 9 bases fitting TRBD1. The germline CDR1 and CDR2 sequences are SGHVS and FQNEAQ. The CDR3 is 16 amino acids. V gave up 0 bases and J gave up 1 base; unmatched junction bases: 3. The CDR3 DNA reads as TGTGCCAGCAGCTTAGCTGGGGACAGGGTCCAAGAGACCCAGTACTTC. This gives the protein CASSLAGDRVQETQYF.

V is TRBV13 and J is TRBJ2-2, with 7 bases lining up with TRBD1. Germline lookup yields CDR1 PRHDT and CDR2 FYEKMQ (reference sequence). This CDR3 comprises 15 residues. V dropped 6 bases and J dropped 4; count of bases not matched to a gene: 8. CDR3 protein: CASSLTGATTGELFF. The CDR3 nucleotides read TGTGCCAGCAGTCTTACAGGGGCAACCACCGGGGAGCTGTTTTTT.

The rearrangement joins TRBV5-6 to TRBJ2-1; TRBD2 matches 8 bases. Germline V CDR1 and CDR2: SGHDT, YYEEEE. Trimming at V came to 3 bases and at J to 4 bases, leaving 9 bases not matched to a gene. This CDR3 has 16 residues. The CDR3 bases are TGTGCCAGCAGCTCTGTCAAACTAGCGGAATACAATGAGCAGTTCTTC. This gives the protein CASSSVKLAEYNEQFF. Full variable domain (rest looked up from reference TRBV5-6 and TRBJ2-1): DAGVTQSPTHLIKTRGQQVTLRCSPKSGHDTVSWYQQALGQGPQFIFQYYEEEERQRGNFPDRFSGHQFPNYSSELNVNALLLGDSALYLCASSSVKLAEYNEQFFGPGTRLTVL.